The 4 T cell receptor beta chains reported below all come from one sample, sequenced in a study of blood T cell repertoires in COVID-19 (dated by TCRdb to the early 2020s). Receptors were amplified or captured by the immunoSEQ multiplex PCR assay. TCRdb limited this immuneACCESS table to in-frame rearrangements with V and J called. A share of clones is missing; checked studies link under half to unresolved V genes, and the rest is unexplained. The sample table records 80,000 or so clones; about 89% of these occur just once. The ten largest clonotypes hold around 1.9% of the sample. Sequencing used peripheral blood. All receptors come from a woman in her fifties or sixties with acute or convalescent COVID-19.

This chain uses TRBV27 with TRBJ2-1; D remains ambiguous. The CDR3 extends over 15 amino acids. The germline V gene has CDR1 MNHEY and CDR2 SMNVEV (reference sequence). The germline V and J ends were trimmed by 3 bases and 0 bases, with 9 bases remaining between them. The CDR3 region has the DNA TGTGCCAGCAGTTTTTTCCCGAGCTCCTACAATGAGCAGTTCTTC. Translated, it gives CASSFFPSSYNEQFF.

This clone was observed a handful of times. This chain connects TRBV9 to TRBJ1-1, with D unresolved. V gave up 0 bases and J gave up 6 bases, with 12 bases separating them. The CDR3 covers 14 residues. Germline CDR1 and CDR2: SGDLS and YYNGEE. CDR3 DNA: TGTGCCAGCAGCGTAGATGGAAGTCGGGCTGAAGCTTTCTTT. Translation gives CASSVDGSRAEAFF.

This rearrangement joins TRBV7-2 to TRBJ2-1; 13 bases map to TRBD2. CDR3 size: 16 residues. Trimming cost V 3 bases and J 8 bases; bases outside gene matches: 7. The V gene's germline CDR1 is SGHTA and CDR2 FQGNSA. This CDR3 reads CASSLTLAGGPHEQFF. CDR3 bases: TGTGCCAGCAGCTTGACACTAGCGGGAGGGCCGCATGAGCAGTTCTTC.

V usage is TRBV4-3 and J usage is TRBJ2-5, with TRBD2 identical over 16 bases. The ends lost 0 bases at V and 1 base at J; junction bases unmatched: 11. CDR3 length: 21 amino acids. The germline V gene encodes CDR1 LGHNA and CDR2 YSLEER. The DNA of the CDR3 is TGCGCCAGCAGCCAAGAAAGGGCTGGGACTAGCGGGAGGGTCCGCCAAGAGACCCAGTACTTC. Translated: CASSQERAGTSGRVRQETQYF.